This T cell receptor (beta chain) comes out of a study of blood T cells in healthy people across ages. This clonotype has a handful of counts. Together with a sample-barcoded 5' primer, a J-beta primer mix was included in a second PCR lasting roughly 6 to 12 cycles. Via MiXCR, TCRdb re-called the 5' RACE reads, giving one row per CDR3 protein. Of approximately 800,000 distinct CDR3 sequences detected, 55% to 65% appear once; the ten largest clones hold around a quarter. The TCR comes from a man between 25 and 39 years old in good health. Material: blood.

CDR3: CASSPQSSYNSPLHF. The CDR3 nucleotides read TGTGCCAGCAGCCCACAGAGCTCCTATAATTCACCCCTCCACTTT. The gene calls are TRBV9 and TRBJ1-6, with D uncertain. This CDR3 is built from 15 residues. Germline loops: CDR1 SGDLS, CDR2 YYNGEE. Deletions cut 4 bases from V and 0 bases from J, with 8 bases between. The full variable domain, its missing parts supplied by reference TRBV9 and TRBJ1-6, is DSGVTQTPKHLITATGQRVTLRCSPRSGDLSVYWYQQSLDQGLQFLIQYYNGEERAKGNILERFSAQQFPDLHSELNLSSLELGDSALYFCASSPQSSYNSPLHFGNGTRLTVT.